The clone carrying this TCR beta chain came up once. Time point given: pretreatment peripheral blood. TCRdb keeps only in-frame clones here, not all; method: immunoSEQ multiplex PCR. The profile shows more than 35,000 clones, around 81% of them singletons. The CDR3 has 14 residues. Trimming took 0 bases from V and 11 from J, leaving 13 bases between them. Germline-derived CDR1 and CDR2 are KGHSH and LQKENI. The data are from a study of PD-L1 blockade in urothelial cancer. Study-wide context: Analyzed time points were 3 weeks (second dose) and 6 weeks after therapy began. Blood-derived samples held a median around 140,000 T cells.

The material sequenced was PBMCs, taken around atezolizumab (anti-PD-L1) treatment. This receptor was taken from a man older than 75 with urothelial cancer. V and J are TRBV18 and TRBJ1-4; tentative D call: TRBD1 (5 bases). The CDR3 sequence: CASSPPSKGFKLFF. In DNA form, the CDR3 reads TGTGCCAGCTCACCACCTTCGAAGGGGTTCAAACTGTTTTTT.